Shown below are 16 T cell receptor beta chains from a single sample sequenced in a study of PD-L1 blockade in urothelial cancer. Profiled with immunoSEQ multiplex PCR; TCRdb holds only in-frame clones, not every one. The sample lists 45,000 to 50,000 clones; roughly 80% were seen once. Documented time point: pretreatment peripheral blood. The sequencing here drew on PBMCs, taken around atezolizumab (anti-PD-L1) treatment. These receptors came from a man aged 50 or older with urothelial cancer.

The chain carries TRBV6-5 and TRBJ1-1; 8 positions match TRBD1. Germline-derived CDR1 and CDR2 are MNHEY and SVGAGI. This CDR3 is 12 amino acids long. V dropped 6 bases and J dropped 5; count of bases not matched to a gene: 2. The CDR3 DNA follows: TGTGCCAGCAGCAACAGGGGGACTGAAGCTTTCTTT. This encodes CASSNRGTEAFF.

V gene TRBV5-4 combines with J gene TRBJ1-2, with D perhaps matching TRBD1 (6 bases). The CDR3 sequence is 14 residues long. The germline V and J ends were trimmed by 8 bases and 2 bases, with 16 bases remaining between them. Germline CDR1 is SGHNT and CDR2 is YYREEE (reference sequence). CDR3 nucleotide sequence: TGTGCCAGTGTGATGGGGGCATCAAACTATGGCTACACCTTC. Protein sequence: CASVMGASNYGYTF.

This chain uses TRBV19 with TRBJ1-2, with 10 positions matching TRBD1. Germline V gene lookup returns CDR1 LNHDA and CDR2 SQIVND (reference sequence). The CDR3 is made up of 14 amino acids. V lost 3 bases and J lost 4; bases outside the gene matches: 2. Written as DNA, the CDR3 is TGTGCCAGTAGTATTGGGACAGGGGTCTATGGCTACACCTTC. This encodes CASSIGTGVYGYTF. Drawing the rest from reference TRBV19 and TRBJ1-2, the complete variable domain is DGGITQSPKYLFRKEGQNVTLSCEQNLNHDAMYWYRQDPGQGLRLIYYSQIVNDFQKGDIAEGYSVSREKKESFPLTVTSAQKNPTAFYLCASSIGTGVYGYTFGSGTRLTVV.

V usage is TRBV5-5 and J usage is TRBJ1-2; 7 bases align to TRBD1. The CDR3 contains 12 residues. Trimming at V came to 4 bases and at J to 8 bases, leaving 5 bases not matched to a gene. The germline V gene has CDR1 SGHKS and CDR2 YYEKEE (reference sequence). CDR3 residues: CASSTDRAGYTF. CDR3 sequence (DNA): TGTGCCAGCAGCACAGACAGGGCAGGCTACACCTTC.

The chain joins TRBV6-5 to TRBJ1-2; 9 positions agree with TRBD1. The germline V gene has CDR1 MNHEY and CDR2 SVGAGI. V lost 4 bases, J lost 5 bases, and 8 bases stayed unmatched. This CDR3 is 15 amino acids long. CDR3 sequence: CASSSWTGDMYGYTF. In DNA, the CDR3 is TGTGCCAGCAGTTCCTGGACAGGGGATATGTATGGCTACACCTTC.

This clone has a handful of counts. The rearrangement uses TRBV18 and TRBJ1-1, with D unresolved. Per germline, CDR1 KGHSH and CDR2 LQKENI. CDR3 length: 12 amino acids. The germline V and J ends were trimmed by 0 bases and 6 bases, with 5 bases remaining between them. CDR3 bases: TGTGCCAGCTCACCACCCGGGTCTGAAGCTTTCTTT. Residues: CASSPPGSEAFF.

This chain joins TRBV5-1 and TRBJ2-5; TRBD2 matches 9 bases. The CDR3 is 15 residues long. The V and J ends lost 3 bases and 4 bases, in that order; junction bases with no gene match: 7. The germline V gene encodes CDR1 SGHRS and CDR2 YFSETQ. The CDR3, as DNA: TGCGCCAGCAGCTACGGGACTAGCAGTCCAGAGACCCAGTACTTC. Translating it yields CASSYGTSSPETQYF.

The chain joins TRBV7-9 to TRBJ2-3, with 9 bases lining up with TRBD2. The CDR3 consists of 16 residues. In germline, CDR1 is SEHNR, CDR2 FQNEAQ (reference sequence). J was trimmed by 6 bases and V by 1 base; bases with no gene match: 8. The CDR3 reads CASSLGVAGVGDTQYF. The CDR3 coding sequence is TGTGCCAGCAGCTTAGGGGTAGCGGGAGTTGGGGATACGCAGTATTTT.

J is TRBJ2-7 and V is TRBV4-1, with 9 nucleotides matching TRBD2. Germline-derived CDR1 and CDR2 are MGHRA and YSYEKL. The J segment lost 5 bases and the V segment lost 0 bases, leaving 5 bases of the junction unmatched. This CDR3 has 15 amino acids. The CDR3 coding sequence is TGCGCCAGCAGCCAAGATCAGGCTAGCGGGAACGAGCAGTACTTC. Protein sequence: CASSQDQASGNEQYF.

This rearrangement joins TRBV19 to TRBJ2-5, with D tentatively TRBD2 (6 bases). There are 12 residues in the CDR3. Trimming shortened V by 3 bases and J by 4 bases, and 6 bases separated the two germline ends. Germline V gene lookup returns CDR1 LNHDA and CDR2 SQIVND (reference sequence). CDR3 protein: CASSMGGETQYF. The CDR3 bases are TGTGCCAGTAGTATGGGGGGAGAGACCCAGTACTTC.

The J gene is TRBJ1-2, the V gene TRBV18, with D possibly TRBD1 on 6 matching bases. The CDR3 extends over 14 amino acids. CDR1 and CDR2 (germline): KGHSH, LQKENI. V gave up 5 bases and J gave up 0 bases, with 10 bases separating them. The CDR3 DNA follows: TGTGCCAGCTCATCTCGACAGGCTAACTATGGCTACACCTTC. Encoded protein: CASSSRQANYGYTF.

This clone appeared once. The chain recombines TRBV6-5 with TRBJ1-1, with 7 bases aligning to TRBD1. This CDR3 is built from 15 residues. Trimming took 5 bases from V and 5 from J; bases not matched to a gene: 11. Per germline, CDR1 MNHEY and CDR2 SVGAGI. As DNA, the CDR3 is TGTGCCAGCAGTCAACAAGACAGGGAAGGGACTGAAGCTTTCTTT. Protein product: CASSQQDREGTEAFF.

V gene TRBV19 combines with J gene TRBJ1-2, with 9 bases matching TRBD1. There are 14 residues in the CDR3. The V gene end was trimmed by 5 bases and the J gene end by 7 bases; junction bases not matched to a gene: 8. CDR1 is LNHDA and CDR2 is SQIVND in the germline V gene (reference sequence). CDR3 sequence reads: CASSVGQGVSGYTF. The CDR3 coding sequence is TGTGCCAGTAGTGTGGGACAGGGAGTTTCTGGCTACACCTTC.

The genes are TRBV15 and TRBJ1-2; 7 bases match TRBD1. Per germline, CDR1 LNHNV and CDR2 YYDKDF (reference sequence). J was trimmed by 0 bases and V by 5 bases; bases with no gene match: 6. This CDR3 region has 15 residues. The DNA of the CDR3 is TGTGCCACCAGCGGACGGACAGGTACTAACTATGGCTACACCTTC. Translation gives CATSGRTGTNYGYTF. Filled out from reference TRBV15 and TRBJ1-2, the complete variable domain reads DAMVIQNPRYQVTQFGKPVTLSCSQTLNHNVMYWYQQKSSQAPKLLFHYYDKDFNNEADTPDNFQSRRPNTSFCFLDIRSPGLGDTAMYLCATSGRTGTNYGYTFGSGTRLTVV.

This chain uses TRBV6-5 with TRBJ2-7, with D uncertain. The CDR3 covers 12 residues. V was clipped by 2 bases and J by 5 bases, with 7 bases between them. Germline V gene lookup returns CDR1 MNHEY and CDR2 SVGAGI. CDR3 bases: TGTGCCAGCAGTTACGTGCAGAACGAGCAGTACTTC. Translated, it gives CASSYVQNEQYF.

The chain combines TRBV28 with TRBJ1-2, with D possibly matching TRBD1 (5 bases). This CDR3 has 13 residues. The ends were cut back, 4 bases at V and 9 bases at J, with 15 bases in the middle. Germline CDR1 is MDHEN and CDR2 is SYDVKM. CDR3 sequence reads: CASSSQGTPSYTF. The CDR3 coding sequence is TGTGCCAGCAGTTCGCAAGGGACTCCGAGCTACACCTTC.